Below, 6 T cell receptor beta chains from the same sample are listed, as sequenced in a study of regulatory T cells in long-lasting Graves disease. Time point denoted: persistent/refractory GD, antithyroid drugs over 5 years with positive TRAb. After RNA was extracted from PBMCs, the TCR library was made from it. Researchers made TCR beta libraries by using iRepertoire HTBI primers and running Arm-PCR on CDR3 regions. MiXCR was run by TCRdb on the multiplex PCR reads, yielding one entry per CDR3 protein. The sample has about 470,000 distinct CDR3 sequences; less than 25% are singletons. Sequences were derived from peripheral blood mononuclear cells (PBMCs), sampled when the disease was refractory, from a patient treated with antithyroid drugs. The receptors stem from a female donor with Graves disease.

In its sample, this clonotype was seen many times. The V and J genes are TRBV7-2 and TRBJ2-1; D gene unclear. Per the germline V gene, CDR1 is SGHTA and CDR2 is FQGNSA. The CDR3 contains 17 residues. Trimming cost V 2 bases and J 4 bases, with 18 bases left between them. CDR3 in DNA: TGTGCCAGCAGCTTAAAATCCCCATTATCCGCTTACAATGAGCAGTTCTTC. Translated, it gives CASSLKSPLSAYNEQFF.

This clonotype was detected only a few times. This sequence joins TRBV6-2 or TRBV6-3 and TRBJ2-7, with D perhaps TRBD2 (5 bases). CDR3 length: 15 residues. Germline CDR1 and CDR2: MNHEY and SVGEGT. V was pared by 4 bases and J by 0 bases, with 13 bases between. Written as DNA, the CDR3 is TGTGCCAGCAGTTGGACTGGAGCGCACTCCTACGAGCAGTACTTC. It translates to CASSWTGAHSYEQYF.

This clonotype was seen many times. The rearrangement links TRBV11-1 to TRBJ1-2; a weak D match, TRBD1 (5 bases). This CDR3 comprises 13 residues. Germline CDR1 reads SGHAT; CDR2 reads FQDESV (reference sequence). Deletions cut 1 base from V and 6 bases from J, with 9 bases between. The CDR3 loop reads CASSLVTEDGYTF. CDR3 in DNA: TGTGCCAGCAGCTTAGTGACAGAAGATGGCTACACCTTC.

This clonotype has more than one count but fewer than ten. The chain employs TRBV10-3 and TRBJ2-3; TRBD2 matches at 10 bases. The CDR3 sequence is 15 residues long. The ends lost 4 bases at V and 0 bases at J; junction bases unmatched: 1. Germline CDR1 ENHRY, CDR2 SYGVKD. The chain's CDR3 is CAISGLAGSTDTQYF. The DNA for the CDR3 is TGTGCCATCAGTGGACTAGCGGGTAGCACAGATACGCAGTATTTT.

This clonotype was counted a few times. The chain carries TRBV19 and TRBJ2-2; D gene unclear. Germline lookup yields CDR1 LNHDA and CDR2 SQIVND (reference sequence). The CDR3 runs to 15 residues. With 9 bases removed from V and 1 base from J, the gap between germline ends came to 15 bases. CDR3 in DNA: TGTGCCAGCTCACATCGGACCTTGAACACCGGGGAGCTGTTTTTT. Translating it yields CASSHRTLNTGELFF.

This clonotype was observed many times. The rearrangement uses TRBV10-3 and TRBJ2-5, with TRBD2 identical over 12 bases. CDR1 and CDR2 (germline): ENHRY, SYGVKD. J lost 9 bases, V lost 5 bases, and 13 bases had no gene match. The CDR3 is 16 residues long. CDR3 in DNA: TGTGCCATCAGTTCTAGGACTAGCGGGGACCTTTCGTCCCAGTACTTC. It is translated as CAISSRTSGDLSSQYF.